This T cell receptor (beta chain) was found in a study of blood T cell repertoires in COVID-19. Generated by immunoSEQ multiplex PCR, the TCRdb table keeps only in-frame clones and is missing some. The repertoire holds about 430,000 clones, approximately 91% seen once, with 1.4% to 1.5% in the top ten. The ends lost 0 bases at V and 4 bases at J; junction bases unmatched: 5. Germline assignment: CDR1 GTSNPN and CDR2 SVGIG (reference sequence). This CDR3 contains 14 residues. Sequenced: PBMCs or T cells enriched from blood (not recorded which). The sequence was collected from a woman under 30 who had been exposed to COVID-19. The chain is built from TRBV30 and TRBJ1-1, with 7 bases lining up with TRBD1. This CDR3 is CAWSVSQGVTEAFF. The CDR3 nucleotides read TGTGCCTGGAGTGTTTCGCAGGGGGTCACTGAAGCTTTCTTT.